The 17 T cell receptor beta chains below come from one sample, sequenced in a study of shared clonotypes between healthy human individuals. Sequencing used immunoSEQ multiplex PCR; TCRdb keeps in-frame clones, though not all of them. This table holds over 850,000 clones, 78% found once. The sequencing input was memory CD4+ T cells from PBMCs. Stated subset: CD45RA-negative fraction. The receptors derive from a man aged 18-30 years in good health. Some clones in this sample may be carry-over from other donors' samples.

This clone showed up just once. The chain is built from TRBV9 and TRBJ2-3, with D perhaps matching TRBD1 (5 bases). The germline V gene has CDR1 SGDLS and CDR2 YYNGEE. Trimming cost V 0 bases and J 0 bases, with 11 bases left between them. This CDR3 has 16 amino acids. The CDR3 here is CASSVEKGLSTDTQYF. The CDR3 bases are TGTGCCAGCAGCGTAGAAAAGGGGTTAAGCACAGATACGCAGTATTTT.

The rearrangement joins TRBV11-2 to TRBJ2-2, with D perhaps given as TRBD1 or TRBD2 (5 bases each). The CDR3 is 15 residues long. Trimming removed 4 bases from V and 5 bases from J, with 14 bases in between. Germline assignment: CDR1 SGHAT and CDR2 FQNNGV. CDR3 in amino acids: CASSSGPGRTGELFF. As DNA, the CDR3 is TGTGCCAGCAGCTCGGGGCCCGGGCGGACCGGGGAGCTGTTTTTT.

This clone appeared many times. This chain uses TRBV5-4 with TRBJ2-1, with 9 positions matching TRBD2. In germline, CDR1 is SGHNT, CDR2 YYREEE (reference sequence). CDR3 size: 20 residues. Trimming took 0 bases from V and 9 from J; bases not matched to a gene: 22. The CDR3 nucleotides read TGTGCCAGCAGCTTGGTGTTGGGCGGGAGGGCGAACTCACTCGGGGGTGAGCAGTTCTTC. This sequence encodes CASSLVLGGRANSLGGEQFF.

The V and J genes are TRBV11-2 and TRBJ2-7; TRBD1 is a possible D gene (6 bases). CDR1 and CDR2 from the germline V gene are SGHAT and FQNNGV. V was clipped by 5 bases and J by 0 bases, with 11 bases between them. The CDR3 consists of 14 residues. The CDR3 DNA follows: TGTGCCAGCAGCACTCAGACAGGCTCCTACGAGCAGTACTTC. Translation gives CASSTQTGSYEQYF.

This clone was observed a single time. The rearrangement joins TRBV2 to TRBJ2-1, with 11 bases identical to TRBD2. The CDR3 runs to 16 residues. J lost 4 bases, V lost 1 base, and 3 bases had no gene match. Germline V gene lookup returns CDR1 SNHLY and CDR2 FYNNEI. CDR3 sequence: CASSEGRLAGYNEQFF. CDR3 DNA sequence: TGTGCCAGCAGTGAAGGGCGACTAGCGGGGTACAATGAGCAGTTCTTC.

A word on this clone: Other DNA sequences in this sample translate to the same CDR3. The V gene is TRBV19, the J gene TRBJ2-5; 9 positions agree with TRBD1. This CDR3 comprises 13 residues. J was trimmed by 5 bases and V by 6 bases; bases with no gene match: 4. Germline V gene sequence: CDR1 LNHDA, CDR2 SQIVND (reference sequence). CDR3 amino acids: CASRGTGRETQYF. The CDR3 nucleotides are TGTGCCAGTAGAGGGACAGGGAGGGAGACCCAGTACTTC.

The CDR3 sequence is CASSSNRDGNEKLFF. The CDR3 coding sequence is TGTGCCAGTAGTAGTAATCGGGACGGGAATGAAAAACTGTTTTTT. V gene TRBV19 combines with J gene TRBJ1-4, with D maybe TRBD1 (5 bases). The CDR3 has 15 amino acids. Trimming cost V 4 bases and J 5 bases, with 14 bases left between them. Germline V gene sequence: CDR1 LNHDA, CDR2 SQIVND (reference sequence).

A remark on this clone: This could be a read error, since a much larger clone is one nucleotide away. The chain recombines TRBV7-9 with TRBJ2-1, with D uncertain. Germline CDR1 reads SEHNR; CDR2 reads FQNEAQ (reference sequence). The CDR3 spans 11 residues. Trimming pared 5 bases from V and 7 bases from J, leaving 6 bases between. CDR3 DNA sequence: TGTGCCAGCAGCAATCTGAATGAGCAGTTCTTC. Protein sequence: CASSNLNEQFF.

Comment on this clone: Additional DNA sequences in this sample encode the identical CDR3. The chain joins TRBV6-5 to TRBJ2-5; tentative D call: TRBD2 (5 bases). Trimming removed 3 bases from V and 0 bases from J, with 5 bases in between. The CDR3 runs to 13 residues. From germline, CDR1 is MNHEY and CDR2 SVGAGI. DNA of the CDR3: TGTGCCAGCAGTTATAGCGACCAAGAGACCCAGTACTTC. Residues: CASSYSDQETQYF.

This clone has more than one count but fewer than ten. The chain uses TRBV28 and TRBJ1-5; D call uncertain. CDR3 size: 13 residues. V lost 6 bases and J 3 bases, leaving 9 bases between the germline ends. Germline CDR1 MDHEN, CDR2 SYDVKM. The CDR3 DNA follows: TGTGCCAGCAGGTACAGCCCCAATCAGCCCCAGCATTTT. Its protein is CASRYSPNQPQHF. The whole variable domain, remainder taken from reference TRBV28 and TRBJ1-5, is DVKVTQSSRYLVKRTGEKVFLECVQDMDHENMFWYRQDPGLGLRLIYFSYDVKMKEKGDIPEGYSVSREKKERFSLILESASTNQTSMYLCASRYSPNQPQHFGDGTRLSIL.

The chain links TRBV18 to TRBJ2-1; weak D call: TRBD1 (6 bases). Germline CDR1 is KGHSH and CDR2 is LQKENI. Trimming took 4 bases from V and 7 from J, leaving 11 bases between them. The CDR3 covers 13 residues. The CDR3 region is CASSRGQKNEQFF. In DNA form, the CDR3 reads TGTGCCAGCTCACGGGGACAAAAGAATGAGCAGTTCTTC.

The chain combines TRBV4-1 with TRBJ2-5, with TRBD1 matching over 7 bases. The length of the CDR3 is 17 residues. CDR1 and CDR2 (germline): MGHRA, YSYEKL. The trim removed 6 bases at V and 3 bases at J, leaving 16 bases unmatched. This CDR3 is CASSPTPPDRAKETQYF. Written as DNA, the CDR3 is TGCGCCAGCAGTCCGACCCCTCCCGACAGGGCCAAAGAGACCCAGTACTTC.

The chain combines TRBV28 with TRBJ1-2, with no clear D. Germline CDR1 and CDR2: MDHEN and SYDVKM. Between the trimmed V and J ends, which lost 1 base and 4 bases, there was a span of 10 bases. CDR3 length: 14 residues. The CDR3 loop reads CASSLLPSVYGYTF. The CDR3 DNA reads TGTGCCAGCAGTTTATTGCCGTCGGTCTATGGCTACACCTTC.

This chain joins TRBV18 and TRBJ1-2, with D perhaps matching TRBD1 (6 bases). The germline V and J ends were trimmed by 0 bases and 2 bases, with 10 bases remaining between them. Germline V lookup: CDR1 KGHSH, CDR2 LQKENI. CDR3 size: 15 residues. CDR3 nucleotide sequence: TGTGCCAGCTCACCACCGTCAGGACAGAACTATGGCTACACCTTC. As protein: CASSPPSGQNYGYTF.

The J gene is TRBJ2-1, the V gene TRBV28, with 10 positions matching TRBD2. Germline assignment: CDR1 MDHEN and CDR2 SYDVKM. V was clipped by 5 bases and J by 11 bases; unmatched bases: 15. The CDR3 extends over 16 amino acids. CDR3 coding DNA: TGTGCCAGCAGTACACCCCTAGCGGGAGTTATTCCGAAGCAGTTCTTC. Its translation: CASSTPLAGVIPKQFF.

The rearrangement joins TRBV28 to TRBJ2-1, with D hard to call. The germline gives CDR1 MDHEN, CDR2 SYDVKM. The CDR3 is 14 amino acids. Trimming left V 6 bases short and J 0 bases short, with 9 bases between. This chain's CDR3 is CASSERASYNEQFF. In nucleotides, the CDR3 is TGTGCCAGCAGCGAGCGTGCCTCCTACAATGAGCAGTTCTTC. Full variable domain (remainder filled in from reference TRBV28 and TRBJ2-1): DVKVTQSSRYLVKRTGEKVFLECVQDMDHENMFWYRQDPGLGLRLIYFSYDVKMKEKGDIPEGYSVSREKKERFSLILESASTNQTSMYLCASSERASYNEQFFGPGTRLTVL.

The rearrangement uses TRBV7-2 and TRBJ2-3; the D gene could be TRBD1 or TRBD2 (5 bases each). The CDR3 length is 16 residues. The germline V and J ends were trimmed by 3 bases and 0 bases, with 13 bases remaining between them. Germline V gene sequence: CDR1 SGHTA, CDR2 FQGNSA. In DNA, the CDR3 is TGTGCCAGCAGCTTCACGGGGCCCCTCAGCACAGATACGCAGTATTTT. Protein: CASSFTGPLSTDTQYF. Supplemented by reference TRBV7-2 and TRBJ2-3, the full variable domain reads GAGVSQSPSNKVTEKGKDVELRCDPISGHTALYWYRQSLGQGLEFLIYFQGNSAPDKSGLPSDRFSAERTGGSVSTLTIQRTQQEDSAVYLCASSFTGPLSTDTQYFGPGTRLTVL.